This T cell receptor (beta chain) was obtained from a study of cytomegalovirus exposure and HLA in healthy donors. General study results and limits: Earlier analysis yielded a pattern in which most TCR beta V segments were productive about 90% or about 30% of the time.

This clone is a singleton in its sample. Its antigen is undetermined. This CDR3 spans 15 amino acids. Trimming left V 5 bases short and J 0 bases short, with 8 bases between. Germline CDR1 is MDHEN and CDR2 is SYDVKM. The PCR ran on 60 Vbeta and 13 Jbeta primers. The assay was immunoSEQ multiplex PCR, and TCRdb's table has in-frame clones only and misses some. The table lists about 87,000 clones, under 80% of them singletons, with 20% to 25% in the top ten. Sequenced material: PBMCs. The sequence was obtained from a man younger than 40 in good health and CMV-seropositive. This chain links TRBV28 with TRBJ2-6, with D uncertain. The CDR3 DNA reads TGTGCCAGCAGTCGCGGCTACTCTGGGGCCAACGTCCTGACTTTC. This codes for CASSRGYSGANVLTF.